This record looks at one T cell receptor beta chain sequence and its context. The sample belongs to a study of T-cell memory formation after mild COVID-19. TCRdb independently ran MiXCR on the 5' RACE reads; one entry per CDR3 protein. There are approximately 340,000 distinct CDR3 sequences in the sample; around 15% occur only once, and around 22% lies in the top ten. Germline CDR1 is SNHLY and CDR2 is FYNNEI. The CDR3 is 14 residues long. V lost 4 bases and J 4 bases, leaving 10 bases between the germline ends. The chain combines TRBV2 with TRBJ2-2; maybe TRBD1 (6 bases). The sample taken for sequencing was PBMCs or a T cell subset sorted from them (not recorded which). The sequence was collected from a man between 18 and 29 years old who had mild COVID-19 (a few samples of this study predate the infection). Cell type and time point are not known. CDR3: CASSGRGSTGELFF. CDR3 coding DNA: TGTGCCAGCAGTGGAAGGGGGAGCACCGGGGAGCTGTTTTTT.